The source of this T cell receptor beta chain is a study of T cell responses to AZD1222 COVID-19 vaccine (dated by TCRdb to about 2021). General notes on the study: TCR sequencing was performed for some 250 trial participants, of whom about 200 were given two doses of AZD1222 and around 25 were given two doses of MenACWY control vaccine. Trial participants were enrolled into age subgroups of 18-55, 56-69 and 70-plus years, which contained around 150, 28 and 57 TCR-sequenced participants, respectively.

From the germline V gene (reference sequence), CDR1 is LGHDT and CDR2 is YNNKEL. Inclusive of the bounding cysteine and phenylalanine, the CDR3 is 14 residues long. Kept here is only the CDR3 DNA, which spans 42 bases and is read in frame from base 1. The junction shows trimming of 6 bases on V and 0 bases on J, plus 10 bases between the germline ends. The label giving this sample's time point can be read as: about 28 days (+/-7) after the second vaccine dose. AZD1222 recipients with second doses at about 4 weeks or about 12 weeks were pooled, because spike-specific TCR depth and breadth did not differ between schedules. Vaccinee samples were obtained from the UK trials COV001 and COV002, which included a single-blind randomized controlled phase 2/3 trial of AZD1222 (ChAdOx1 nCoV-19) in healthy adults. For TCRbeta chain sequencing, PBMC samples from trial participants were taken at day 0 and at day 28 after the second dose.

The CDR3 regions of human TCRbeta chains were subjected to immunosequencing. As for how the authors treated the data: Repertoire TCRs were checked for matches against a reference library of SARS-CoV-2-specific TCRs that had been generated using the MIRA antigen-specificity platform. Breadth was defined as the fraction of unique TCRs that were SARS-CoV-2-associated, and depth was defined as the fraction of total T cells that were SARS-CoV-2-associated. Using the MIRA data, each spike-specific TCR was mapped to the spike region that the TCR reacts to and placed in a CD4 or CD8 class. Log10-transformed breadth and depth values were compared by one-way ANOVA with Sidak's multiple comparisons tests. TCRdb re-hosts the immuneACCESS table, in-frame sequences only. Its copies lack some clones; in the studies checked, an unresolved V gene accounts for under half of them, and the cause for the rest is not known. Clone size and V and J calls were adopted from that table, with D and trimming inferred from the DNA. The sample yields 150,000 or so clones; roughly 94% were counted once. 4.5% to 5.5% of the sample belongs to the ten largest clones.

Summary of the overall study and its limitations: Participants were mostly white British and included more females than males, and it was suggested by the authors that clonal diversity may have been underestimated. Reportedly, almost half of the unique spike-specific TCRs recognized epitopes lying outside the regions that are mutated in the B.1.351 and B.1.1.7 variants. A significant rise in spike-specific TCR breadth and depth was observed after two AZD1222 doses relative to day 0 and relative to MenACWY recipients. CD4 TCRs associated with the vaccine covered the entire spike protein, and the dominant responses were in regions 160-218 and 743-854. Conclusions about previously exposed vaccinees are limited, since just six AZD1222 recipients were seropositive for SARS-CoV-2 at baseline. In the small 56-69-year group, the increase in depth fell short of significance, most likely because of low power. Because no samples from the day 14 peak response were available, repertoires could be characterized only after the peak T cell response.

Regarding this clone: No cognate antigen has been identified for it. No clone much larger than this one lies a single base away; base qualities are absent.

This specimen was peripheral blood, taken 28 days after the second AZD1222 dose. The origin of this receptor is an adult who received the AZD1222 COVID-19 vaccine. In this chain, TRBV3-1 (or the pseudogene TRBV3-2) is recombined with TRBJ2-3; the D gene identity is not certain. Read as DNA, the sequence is TGTGCCAGCAGGAAGAAGGGTAGCACAGATACGCAGTATTTT. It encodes CASRKKGSTDTQYF.